The clone carrying this T cell receptor (beta chain) was recorded only once. Its antigen is undetermined. The record originates from a study of cytomegalovirus exposure and HLA in healthy donors. The study, taken as a whole, reports: Earlier analysis yielded a pattern in which most TCR beta V segments were productive about 87% or about 30% of the time.

V was shortened by 7 bases and J by 2 bases, with 9 bases between the two germline ends. Germline values: CDR1 MNHEY, CDR2 SVGAGI. There are 13 residues in the CDR3. Everyone who donated was a healthy bone marrow donor. Each donor was nominally healthy when sampled (though unrecorded immune exposures were likely). The PCR used 60 Vbeta and 13 Jbeta primers. Assay used: immunoSEQ multiplex PCR; TCRdb lists only in-frame clones, some missing. The sample shows some 150,000 clones, about 80% of them seen only once. The V call is TRBV6-5, the J call TRBJ2-1, with D possibly being TRBD2 (6 bases). The receptor comes from a woman between 45 and 65 years old in good health and CMV-seronegative. The sequenced sample was PBMCs. The CDR3 protein is CASTGLTYNEQFF. The DNA for the CDR3 is TGTGCCAGCACGGGACTGACCTACAATGAGCAGTTCTTC.